Presented here are 21 T cell receptor beta chains from one specimen sequenced in a study of T cell responses to AZD1222 COVID-19 vaccine. Clones were read by immunoSEQ multiplex PCR, and TCRdb kept only the in-frame ones, dropping some. Counted here are roughly 200,000 clones, about 90% occurring once; the ten biggest clones make up over 6%. The sequenced sample was peripheral blood, obtained on day 0 of AZD1222 vaccination. The receptors come from an adult in good health.

The chain has TRBV5-1 and TRBJ1-5; D unclear. Germline V lookup: CDR1 SGHRS, CDR2 YFSETQ. This CDR3 region has 16 residues. V shed 0 bases and J shed 0 bases, with 10 bases lying between them. CDR3 loop: CASSLGPGSSNQPQHF. CDR3 DNA sequence: TGCGCCAGCAGCTTGGGGCCAGGAAGTAGCAATCAGCCCCAGCATTTT. The full variable domain, completed using reference TRBV5-1 and TRBJ1-5, is KAGVTQTPRYLIKTRGQQVTLSCSPISGHRSVSWYQQTPGQGLQFLFEYFSETQRNKGNFPGRFSGRQFSNSRSEMNVSTLELGDSALYLCASSLGPGSSNQPQHFGDGTRLSIL.

The chain uses TRBV5-4 and TRBJ1-3, with D perhaps TRBD1 (6 bases). V lost 2 bases, J lost 4 bases, and 19 bases lay in between. The germline V gene encodes CDR1 SGHNT and CDR2 YYREEE (reference sequence). There are 17 residues in the CDR3. The CDR3 loop reads CASSLDVRGLAGNTIYF. The CDR3 bases are TGTGCCAGCAGCTTAGATGTCCGGGGGCTAGCAGGAAACACCATATATTTT.

The chain combines TRBV5-4 with TRBJ1-2; the D gene is possibly TRBD1 (5 bases). The CDR3 runs to 15 residues. Germline V gene lookup returns CDR1 SGHNT and CDR2 YYREEE (reference sequence). V lost 4 bases and J 4 bases, leaving 17 bases between the germline ends. CDR3 sequence reads: CASSRPGQGPYGYTF. In DNA, the CDR3 is TGTGCCAGCAGCCGCCCGGGGCAGGGCCCCTATGGCTACACCTTC.

The chain is built from TRBV2 and TRBJ1-5; D ambiguous. Germline V gives CDR1 SNHLY, CDR2 FYNNEI. V lost 6 bases and J 5 bases, leaving 17 bases between the germline ends. The CDR3 covers 15 residues. CDR3 nucleotide sequence: TGTGCCAGCAGACCCACAACCCTGGGCCATCAGCCCCAGCATTTT. This codes for CASRPTTLGHQPQHF.

This chain uses TRBV28 with TRBJ1-1; a weak D match, TRBD1 (6 bases). CDR3 size: 15 residues. V lost 6 bases and J 0 bases, leaving 14 bases between the germline ends. The germline CDR1 and CDR2 sequences are MDHEN and SYDVKM. The CDR3 loop is CASSRGDKMNTEAFF. The CDR3 DNA reads as TGTGCCAGCAGCCGAGGGGACAAGATGAACACTGAAGCTTTCTTT.

This rearrangement joins TRBV12-5 to TRBJ2-3, with D possibly matching TRBD2 (5 bases). This CDR3 has 17 residues. V was cut by 1 base and J by 3 bases, with 17 bases left in between. Germline-derived CDR1 and CDR2 are LGHNT and FRNRAP. The CDR3 DNA sequence: TGTGCTAGTGGTTTGGCCCCCCTGATGGGCGGGACAGATACGCAGTATTTT. This codes for CASGLAPLMGGTDTQYF.

This clone was recorded only once. The chain links TRBV4-1 to TRBJ1-2; D not certain. The CDR3 consists of 16 residues. With 0 bases removed from V and 3 bases from J, the gap between germline ends came to 14 bases. The V gene's germline CDR1 is MGHRA and CDR2 YSYEKL. The CDR3 loop reads CASSQDFGRGYYGYTF. Written as DNA, the CDR3 is TGCGCCAGCAGCCAAGATTTCGGGCGAGGGTACTATGGCTACACCTTC.

This clone was observed a handful of times. The gene calls are TRBV12-3 or TRBV12-4 and TRBJ1-5, with D unresolved. The V gene lost 3 bases and the J gene lost 7 bases, with 7 bases spanning the gap. This CDR3 contains 12 residues. This chain's CDR3 is CASSFELQPQHF. In DNA form, the CDR3 reads TGTGCCAGCAGTTTTGAGCTCCAGCCCCAGCATTTT.

This sequence joins TRBV6-1 and TRBJ1-5; D unresolved. V was pared by 1 base and J by 1 base, with 8 bases between. The germline CDR1 and CDR2 sequences are MNHNS and SASEGT. The CDR3 sequence is 15 residues long. The CDR3 loop is CASSEEGGSNQPQHF. The CDR3 region has the DNA TGTGCCAGCAGTGAAGAGGGTGGCAGCAATCAGCCCCAGCATTTT.

As to this clone: Other nucleotide sequences from this sample produce the same CDR3. The V gene is TRBV5-1, the J gene TRBJ2-1, with D possibly matching TRBD2 (6 bases). Trimming took off 0 bases at V and 1 base at J, with 8 bases between the two ends. This CDR3 is 15 amino acids long. The germline V gene has CDR1 SGHRS and CDR2 YFSETQ. In nucleotides, the CDR3 is TGCGCCAGCAGCTTGGCCAGCGGGTCCTACAATGAGCAGTTCTTC. Translation: CASSLASGSYNEQFF.

This sequence joins TRBV4-1 and TRBJ1-3; D is ambiguous. Germline CDR1 reads MGHRA; CDR2 reads YSYEKL. CDR3 length equals 14 residues. Trimming took off 1 base at V and 1 base at J, with 5 bases between the two ends. For the CDR3, the DNA is TGCGCCAGCAGCCAAGCGGGGTCTGGAAACACCATATATTTT. Protein: CASSQAGSGNTIYF.

The chain links TRBV29-1 to TRBJ2-2; 7 bases agree with TRBD1. Germline V CDR1 and CDR2: SQVTM, ANQGSEA. The V and J ends lost 6 bases and 1 base, in that order; junction bases with no gene match: 8. The length of the CDR3 is 15 residues. CDR3 amino acids: CSVVPGQRNTGELFF. CDR3 DNA: TGCAGCGTGGTACCGGGACAGAGGAACACCGGGGAGCTGTTTTTT.

The V call is TRBV7-2, the J call TRBJ2-7; 8 bases fit TRBD1. The CDR3 consists of 16 residues. Germline-derived CDR1 and CDR2 are SGHTA and FQGNSA. V shed 5 bases, J shed 0 bases, and the junction held 9 bases outside the gene matches. The CDR3 DNA is TGTGCCAGCAGCCCCCGACAGGGGCAGGGCTCCTACGAGCAGTACTTC. Translation gives CASSPRQGQGSYEQYF.

The rearrangement links TRBV6-5 to TRBJ2-1; 12 bases match TRBD2. J was trimmed by 3 bases and V by 8 bases; bases with no gene match: 5. The CDR3 consists of 15 residues. CDR1 is MNHEY, CDR2 SVGAGI, per germline. CDR3 bases: TGTGCCAGCCTCTGGACTAGCGGGGACTACAATGAGCAGTTCTTC. This encodes CASLWTSGDYNEQFF.

The V gene is TRBV4-1, the J gene TRBJ1-2; D is uncertain. V was pared by 0 bases and J by 4 bases, with 9 bases between. This CDR3 region has 14 residues. Per germline, CDR1 MGHRA and CDR2 YSYEKL. The CDR3 DNA reads TGCGCCAGCAGCCAAGAAAGCCCCGCCTATGGCTACACCTTC. Its translation is CASSQESPAYGYTF.

The rearrangement joins TRBV27 to TRBJ1-1, with 7 bases that match TRBD1. This CDR3 comprises 14 residues. Trimming took 8 bases from V and 10 from J; bases not matched to a gene: 16. Germline CDR1 reads MNHEY; CDR2 reads SMNVEV (reference sequence). The CDR3 sequence is CASCPGTACVGAFF. The CDR3 DNA is TGTGCCAGCTGCCCCGGGACAGCTTGCGTAGGAGCTTTCTTT.

The chain carries TRBV10-1 and TRBJ1-6; D unresolved. V was shortened by 2 bases and J by 4 bases, with 6 bases between the two germline ends. The length of the CDR3 is 14 residues. Germline loops: CDR1 WNHNN, CDR2 SYGVQD (reference sequence). CDR3 in amino acids: CASSEPPYNSPLHF. In DNA, the CDR3 is TGCGCCAGCAGTGAGCCCCCGTATAATTCACCCCTCCACTTT.

V usage is TRBV10-3 and J usage is TRBJ1-5; D is ambiguous. V shed 7 bases and J shed 12 bases, with 19 bases lying between them. The CDR3 is made up of 13 amino acids. Looked up from germline, CDR1 is ENHRY and CDR2 is SYGVKD. Here the CDR3 DNA reads TGTGCCATCAAGAGTTGGCGCCTGCTCCTCCAGCATTTT. Encoded protein: CAIKSWRLLLQHF.

The chain joins TRBV7-3 to TRBJ1-2; 10 bases are shared with TRBD1. Trimming cost V 4 bases and J 6 bases; bases outside gene matches: 8. Germline CDR1 SGHTA, CDR2 FQGTGA. The CDR3 is made up of 15 amino acids. CDR3 sequence: CASSSPSGTGDGYTF. CDR3 coding DNA: TGTGCCAGCAGCTCCCCTTCCGGGACAGGGGATGGCTACACCTTC.

This chain joins TRBV5-4 and TRBJ2-7; D possibly matches TRBD1 or TRBD2 (5 bases each). The CDR3 contains 14 residues. Germline CDR1 SGHNT, CDR2 YYREEE (reference sequence). V lost 2 bases and J 5 bases, leaving 14 bases between the germline ends. CDR3: CASSLTGARNEQYF. The CDR3, as DNA: TGTGCCAGCAGCTTAACCGGGGCGCGGAACGAGCAGTACTTC.

The chain is built from TRBV6-9 and TRBJ2-1; 8 positions match TRBD2. CDR1 and CDR2 from the germline V gene are MNHGY and SVAAGI. Trimming removed 4 bases from V and 13 bases from J; junction bases left unmatched: 6. CDR3 size: 12 residues. The CDR3 DNA reads as TGTGCCAGCAGTTCCGAACTAGCGGCCCAGTTCTTC. Its translation is CASSSELAAQFF.